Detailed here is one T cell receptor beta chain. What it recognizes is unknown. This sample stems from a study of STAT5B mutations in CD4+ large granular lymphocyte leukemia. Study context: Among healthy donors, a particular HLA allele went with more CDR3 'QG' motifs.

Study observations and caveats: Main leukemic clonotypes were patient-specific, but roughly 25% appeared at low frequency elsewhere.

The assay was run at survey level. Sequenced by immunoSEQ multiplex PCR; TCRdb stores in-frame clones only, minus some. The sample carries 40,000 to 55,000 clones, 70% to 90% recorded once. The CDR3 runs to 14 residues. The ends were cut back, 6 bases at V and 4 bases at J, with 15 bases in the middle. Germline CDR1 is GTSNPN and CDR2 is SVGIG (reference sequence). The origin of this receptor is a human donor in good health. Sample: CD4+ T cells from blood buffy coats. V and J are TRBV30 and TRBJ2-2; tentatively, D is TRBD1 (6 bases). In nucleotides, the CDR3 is TGTGCCTGTAACAGACAGGTGGGCACCGGGGAGCTGTTTTTT. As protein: CACNRQVGTGELFF.